These 15 T cell receptor beta chains were all obtained from the same sample, sequenced in a study of regulatory T cells in long-lasting Graves disease. Regarding time point: newly diagnosed GD, antithyroid drugs for less than 3 months. Extracted PBMC RNA gave rise to the TCR library. Arm-PCR with iRepertoire HTBI primers amplified the CDR3 regions for these TCR beta libraries. TCRdb analysed the multiplex PCR reads with MiXCR anew, one entry per CDR3 protein. The table records roughly 560,000 distinct CDR3 sequences, approximately 12% of them present only once. These data were likewise used in another study, on T cells in Graves' hyperthyroidism and ophthalmopathy.

Material: peripheral blood mononuclear cells (PBMCs), obtained at new diagnosis, from a patient treated with antithyroid drugs. Every receptor here comes from a woman younger than 45 with Graves disease.

This clonotype appeared many times. The rearrangement uses TRBV27 and TRBJ2-1, with 9 bases fitting TRBD1. Germline CDR1 reads MNHEY; CDR2 reads SMNVEV (reference sequence). V gave up 7 bases and J gave up 4 bases; unmatched junction bases: 8. The CDR3 contains 15 residues. The CDR3 here is CASMSQGAGYNEQFF. The CDR3 DNA reads as TGTGCCAGCATGTCACAGGGGGCGGGTTACAATGAGCAGTTCTTC.

The genes are TRBV5-4 and TRBJ2-2, with TRBD2 matching 7 bases. The CDR3 is 14 amino acids. The germline gives CDR1 SGHNT, CDR2 YYREEE (reference sequence). V trimming: 10 bases; J trimming: 6 bases; junction bases outside the gene matches: 12. Here the CDR3 DNA reads TGTGCCGGGGCTGGGAGGGTGAATCCCGGGGAGCTGTTTTTT. Translated: CAGAGRVNPGELFF.

This clonotype was counted a few times. The chain is built from TRBV20-1 and TRBJ1-1; D gene uncertain. V lost 2 bases, J lost 3 bases, and 13 bases lay in between. Germline loops: CDR1 DFQATT, CDR2 SNEGSKA (reference sequence). The CDR3 is 14 amino acids. CDR3 nucleotide sequence: TGCAGTGCTAGACCGCAGAGGCGTGACACTGAAGCTTTCTTT. This translates into CSARPQRRDTEAFF.

The chain combines TRBV4-1 with TRBJ1-1; D perhaps matches TRBD1 (6 bases). The CDR3 contains 13 residues. V was clipped by 5 bases and J by 4 bases, with 11 bases between them. Germline-derived CDR1 and CDR2 are MGHRA and YSYEKL. For the CDR3, the DNA is TGCGCCAGCAGCAACAGGGACGGCACTGAAGCTTTCTTT. It encodes CASSNRDGTEAFF.

In its sample, this clonotype was seen a few times. This may stem from a read error, because a much larger clone lies one nucleotide away. The gene calls are TRBV2 and TRBJ2-5; the D call may be TRBD1 or TRBD2 (5 bases each). The CDR3 spans 13 residues. Per germline, CDR1 SNHLY and CDR2 FYNNEI. The CDR3 sequence: CVSTGAVFQTQYF. The CDR3 bases are TGTGTCAGCACCGGGGCCGTTTTCCAGACCCAGTACTTC.

The chain employs TRBV5-4 and TRBJ2-2; 14 bases map to TRBD2. This CDR3 has 16 residues. Trimming removed 0 bases from V and 7 bases from J; junction bases left unmatched: 2. Germline V gene sequence: CDR1 SGHNT, CDR2 YYREEE (reference sequence). The CDR3 nucleotides read TGTGCCAGCAGCTTGGGGGGACTAGCGGGAGTCGGGGAGCTGTTTTTT. As protein: CASSLGGLAGVGELFF.

The chain carries TRBV27 and TRBJ1-1, with D maybe TRBD1 (5 bases). The germline gives CDR1 MNHEY, CDR2 SMNVEV (reference sequence). The V end lost 6 bases, the J end lost 3 bases, and 11 bases lay between the germline ends. This CDR3 has 13 amino acids. In DNA form, the CDR3 reads TGTGCCAGCAGGGGAATAGGGGACACTGAAGCTTTCTTT. This encodes CASRGIGDTEAFF.

This clonotype occurred many times. V and J are TRBV30 and TRBJ1-5, with 8 bases lining up with TRBD1. The trim removed 4 bases at V and 5 bases at J, leaving 4 bases unmatched. CDR1 and CDR2 (germline): GTSNPN, SVGIG (reference sequence). This CDR3 contains 13 residues. The CDR3 loop reads CAWMTGDYQPQHF. For the CDR3, the DNA is TGTGCCTGGATGACAGGGGACTATCAGCCCCAGCATTTT. The full variable domain, in which reference TRBV30 and TRBJ1-5 provide the parts outside the CDR3, is SQTIHQWPATLVQPVGSPLSLECTVEGTSNPNLYWYRQAAGRGLQLLFYSVGIGQISSEVPQNLSASRPQDRQFILSSKKLLLSDSGFYLCAWMTGDYQPQHFGDGTRLSIL.

V and J are TRBV6-1 and TRBJ2-1; 8 positions match TRBD1. Per germline, CDR1 MNHNS and CDR2 SASEGT. V lost 6 bases to trimming and J lost 5 bases; unmatched junction nucleotides: 9. The CDR3 runs 15 residues. The CDR3 nucleotides are TGTGCCAGCAGATCGTCGGACAGGGTCAACAATGAGCAGTTCTTC. Translation gives CASRSSDRVNNEQFF.

This clonotype was counted at least ten times. The V call is TRBV3-1, the J call TRBJ1-1; D is ambiguous. Germline CDR1 LGHDT, CDR2 YNNKEL (reference sequence). There are 13 residues in the CDR3. V was cut by 2 bases and J by 1 base, with 5 bases left in between. The CDR3 sequence is CASSQRENTEAFF. The CDR3, as DNA: TGTGCCAGCAGCCAACGTGAGAACACTGAAGCTTTCTTT.

This chain uses TRBV29-1 with TRBJ2-3; TRBD1 aligns across 7 bases. CDR3 size: 15 residues. In germline, CDR1 is SQVTM, CDR2 ANQGSEA. Trimming cost V 5 bases and J 2 bases; bases outside gene matches: 10. The CDR3 region has the DNA TGCAGCGTTCTAGACCCGGGACAGTTCACAGATACGCAGTATTTT. It yields the protein CSVLDPGQFTDTQYF.

This clonotype occurred many times. CDR3 in amino acids: CASSESPGAGNTIYF. CDR3 coding DNA: TGTGCCAGCAGTGAATCCCCGGGAGCTGGAAACACCATATATTTT. This chain uses TRBV6-1 with TRBJ1-3; no firm D call. V was cut by 2 bases and J by 2 bases, with 10 bases left in between. Germline V gene data show CDR1 as MNHNS and CDR2 as SASEGT. This CDR3 comprises 15 residues.

The V gene is TRBV4-1, the J gene TRBJ1-1; 7 bases match TRBD1. CDR3 length: 17 amino acids. J lost 5 bases, V lost 0 bases, and 12 bases had no gene match. Germline CDR1 MGHRA, CDR2 YSYEKL. The chain's CDR3 is CASSQDPGGSGRTEAFF. For the CDR3, the DNA is TGCGCCAGCAGCCAAGATCCAGGGGGGTCTGGGAGAACTGAAGCTTTCTTT.

The rearrangement joins TRBV6-1 to TRBJ2-5; 12 bases are a match to TRBD2. Germline V CDR1 and CDR2: MNHNS, SASEGT. V gave up 6 bases and J gave up 7 bases; unmatched junction bases: 12. CDR3 length: 16 amino acids. The CDR3 is CASSPSTSGRYGTQYF. The CDR3 coding sequence is TGTGCCAGCAGCCCCTCGACTAGCGGGAGATACGGGACCCAGTACTTC.

This clonotype was seen at least ten times. The chain couples TRBV11-2 to TRBJ1-6; D unclear. This CDR3 is 14 amino acids long. Germline values: CDR1 SGHAT, CDR2 FQNNGV. V was cut by 5 bases and J by 16 bases, with 21 bases left in between. CDR3 loop: CASSRPLFDAKLHF. Written as DNA, the CDR3 is TGTGCCAGCAGCCGCCCACTATTCGACGCGAAACTCCACTTT.